This T cell receptor beta chain was observed in a study of tumor and adjacent non-tumor tissue in lung cancer. The overall study: The patients, roughly eleven men and roughly 5 women, were about 30 to 85 with stage I to III disease. General study results and limits: Significantly higher TCR diversity was found in tumor than normal lung. Patients with more diverse tumor TCRs had worse survival. Normal lung showed higher cumulative top 100 clone frequency than tumor.

The template was RNA from unsorted bulk tissue. Germline-derived CDR1 and CDR2 are ENHRY and SYGVKD. Trimming took 2 bases from V and 5 from J; bases not matched to a gene: 6. The CDR3 is 16 amino acids. This clonotype was detected once. Its antigen is currently unknown. The library came from three nested PCR rounds adapted from ARM-PCR protocols. TCRdb reanalysed the multiplex PCR reads using MiXCR and keeps one entry per CDR3 protein. The data hold 71,000 or so distinct CDR3 sequences, with roughly 80% observed a single time. The chain joins TRBV10-3 to TRBJ2-3, with 11 bases identical to TRBD2. Sample: lung tumor tissue. The receptor was derived from a woman between 50 and 59 years old with non-small cell lung cancer. The CDR3 DNA reads as TGTGCCATCAGTGAGACTAGCGGGAGTCAGATAGATACGCAGTATTTT. It is translated as CAISETSGSQIDTQYF.